Shown below are 4 T cell receptor beta chains from a single sample sequenced in a study of T cells of healthy individuals. TCRdb used MiXCR to reprocess the 5' RACE reads, holding one entry per CDR3 protein. The repertoire consists of 100,000 or so distinct CDR3 sequences, with approximately 15% occurring once and the leading ten covering 6.2%. These receptors were taken from a human donor in good health.

This clonotype was counted many times. The J gene is TRBJ2-5, the V gene TRBV28, with TRBD2 as a possible D gene (6 bases). With 1 base removed from V and 1 base from J, the gap between germline ends came to 7 bases. Germline V gene lookup returns CDR1 MDHEN and CDR2 SYDVKM. The CDR3 has 14 residues. CDR3 coding DNA: TGTGCCAGCAGTTTATTGACTAGCCAAGAGACCCAGTACTTC. This sequence encodes CASSLLTSQETQYF.

The chain is built from TRBV29-1 and TRBJ2-7, with D perhaps matching TRBD1 (6 bases). CDR1 and CDR2 from the germline V gene are SQVTM and ANQGSEA. The ends were cut back, 4 bases at V and 5 bases at J, with 12 bases in the middle. The CDR3 runs 12 residues. The CDR3 is CSVVRGSHEQYF. Here the CDR3 DNA reads TGCAGCGTTGTAAGGGGGAGCCACGAGCAGTACTTC.

V is TRBV2 and J is TRBJ2-1; 8 nucleotides match TRBD2. The junction had 11 bases not matched to a gene; V was cut back by 6 bases and J by 4 bases. The CDR3 covers 16 residues. Germline V gives CDR1 SNHLY, CDR2 FYNNEI. CDR3 protein: CASSDYSGGGYNEQFF. CDR3 bases: TGTGCCAGCAGCGACTATTCCGGCGGGGGGTACAATGAGCAGTTCTTC.

The rearrangement uses TRBV7-9 and TRBJ1-6; D is uncertain. V shed 5 bases and J shed 6 bases, with 8 bases lying between them. This CDR3 comprises 13 residues. Germline V CDR1 and CDR2: SEHNR, FQNEAQ (reference sequence). CDR3 DNA sequence: TGTGCCAGCAGCCCCGAAGTTAATTCACCCCTCCACTTT. Translation: CASSPEVNSPLHF. The entire variable domain, with the rest obtained from reference TRBV7-9 and TRBJ1-6, is as follows: DTGVSQNPRHKITKRGQNVTFRCDPISEHNRLYWYRQTLGQGPEFLTYFQNEAQLEKSRLLSDRFSAERPKGSFSTLEIQRTEQGDSAMYLCASSPEVNSPLHFGNGTRLTVT.